Reported below is one T cell receptor (beta chain). The antigen is undetermined. The thymus tissue came from resections taken during corrective heart surgery. Healthy Finnish infants undergoing corrective surgery for congenital heart defects provided the donor material. The record originates from a study of human thymus T cells. Deletions cut 4 bases from V and 4 bases from J, with 22 bases between. CDR1 LGHNA and CDR2 YSLEER come from the germline V gene. The CDR3 totals 18 residues. Study observations and caveats: Blood and thymic repertoires both appeared biased in V and J gene usage. Thymic TCR repertoires of unrelated people reportedly overlapped highly.

The protocol was immunoSEQ multiplex PCR, while the TCRdb copy is restricted to in-frame clones and leaves out a portion. Of about 130,000 clones listed, more than 90% are singletons. The receptor comes from a boy under two years old with a congenital heart defect but otherwise immunologically healthy. Sample: thymus tissue. The genes are TRBV4-3 and TRBJ1-4; maybe TRBD1 (6 bases). The CDR3: CASSRNFTRGGYNEKLFF. The DNA of the CDR3 is TGCGCCAGCAGCCGAAACTTCACCAGGGGCGGGTATAATGAAAAACTGTTTTTT.